The rows below give T cell receptor beta chains drawn from one sample of a study of shared clonotypes between healthy human individuals. The assay was immunoSEQ multiplex PCR, and TCRdb's table has in-frame clones only and misses some. Found here are more than 400,000 clones, about 96% of them singletons; the top ten hold approximately 0.06%. Sequencing was done on a sample of naive CD4+ T cells sorted from blood. The source is a woman aged 30 to 39 in good health. The CDR3 runs from the conserved cysteine through the conserved F or W.

TRBV5-1	CASSSRGTGGYEQYF
TRBV10-1	CAKTSGSPEQYF
TRBV5-8	CASSLRQTQPQHF
TRBV6-1	CASSVRSGGVVDEQFF
TRBV18	CASSPVDVRETQYF
TRBV30	CAWRDKRRTEAFF
TRBV21-1	CASSKAGRHSGNTIYF
TRBV1	CTSSRAPGLADSDTQYF
TRBV7-9	CASSSDKTAEAFF
TRBV29-1	CSVERLAGGNEQFF
TRBV11-2	CASSLQHQETQYF
TRBV30	CAWSQTVDTQYF
TRBV21-1	CASTPPRKVFSGNTIYF
TRBV29-1	CSVGVTGANVLTF
TRBV19	CASSPVANTGELFF
TRBV15	CATSRDLSGSYEQYF
TRBV18	CASSPQAGAGETQYF
TRBV23-1	CASSQGPTHSGANVLTF
TRBV7-2	CASSLTSSSYNEQFF
TRBV28	CASTLGRGSYGYTF
TRBV10-3	CAISEFSGASGSHEQYF
TRBV7-9	CASSPKTGIHEQYF
TRBV19	CASSIILQGRNQPQHF
TRBV6-6	CASSAPSYEQYF
TRBV6-4	CASSRQGTGTNEKLFF
TRBV30	CAWTADRRVYGYTF
TRBV4-1	CASSQDPTGRSYEQYF
TRBV19	CASTDSSPNQPQHF
TRBV28	CAIGGSPTNYGYTF
TRBV18	CASSPPGQGNQPQHF
TRBV7-9	CASSLVMAGGNYEQYF
TRBV28	CASSPHRSSYEQYF
TRBV6-6	CASSYGVTSGRKTQYF
TRBV19	CASRMDSGPPQPQHF
TRBV5-1	CASSLVGVGANVLTF
TRBV6-1	CASSGLAGVNEQYF
TRBV18	CASSPPAAGASANYGYTF
TRBV5-4	CASSLIVGANTEAFF
TRBV2	CASSESGYETQYF
TRBV28	CASSERTAEAFF
TRBV6-5	CASSWGPGELFF
TRBV27	CASVGPARGYEQYF
TRBV5-1	CASSLGGGYEQYF
TRBV5-1	CASSLGVGGSGEQFF
TRBV2	CASRVLASGTNEQFF
TRBV28	CASSSRTGNSGNTIYF
TRBV7-9	CANTRGSSETGELFF
TRBV2	CASSNLKGRNEQFF
TRBV5-1	CASSLGFVRAGGSYEQYF
TRBV27	CASSFRGLAGSTDTQYF
TRBV7-2	CASSSRGLNEKLFF
TRBV11-2	CASSPVRTVIYGYTF
TRBV2	CASRLRGEQYF
TRBV28	CASSPNYVLVEQYF
TRBV4-1	CASSQDRGTGLDEQFF
TRBV18	CASSPPGGSIDYEQYF
TRBV6-5	CASGQGLANYNEQFF